The rows below give T cell receptor beta chains drawn from one sample of a study of T cells in Graves' hyperthyroidism and ophthalmopathy. TCRdb independently ran MiXCR on the multiplex PCR reads; one entry per CDR3 protein. The repertoire holds approximately 560,000 distinct CDR3 sequences, with approximately 44% as singletons. The material sequenced was peripheral blood or thyroid tissue (not recorded which). The source is a woman in her late teens or twenties with Graves' hyperthyroidism. CDR3s include the opening cysteine and the closing phenylalanine or tryptophan. A D gene is named only where the DNA matches it firmly. Clone size is given for some rows only: seen once, a few or many times, or a class if the clone is expanded.

>NA|NA|TRBV7-9|TRBJ1-5
TGTGCCAGCAGCTTAGCAAGCCGGTTCACTCAGCCCCAGCATTTT
CASSLASRFTQPQHF
>NA|NA|TRBV2|TRBJ2-5
TGTGCCAGCAGTGCTAGACACCAAGAGACCCAGTACTTC
CASSARHQETQYF
>NA|NA|TRBV2|TRBJ2-7
TGTGCCAGCAAACTAGCTGTCTACAATGAGCAGTACTTC
CASKLAVYNEQYF
>many|NA|TRBV10-3|TRBJ1-1
TGTGCCAGCAGTGAAGAGGGACTCACTGAAGCTTTCTTT
CASSEEGLTEAFF
>NA|NA|TRBV20-1|TRBJ2-7
TGCAGTGCTCCCCGCGCCGGACTCTCCTACGAGCAGTACTTC
CSAPRAGLSYEQYF
>NA|NA|TRBV7-2|TRBJ2-5
TGTGCCAGCAGCTTGGTCCCGGGGTTTGAAGAGACCCAGTACTTC
CASSLVPGFEETQYF
>NA|TRBD1|TRBV2|TRBJ1-2
TGTGCCCGAGCCTGGGACAGTCGCTATGGCTACACCTTC
CARAWDSRYGYTF
>NA|TRBD1|TRBV6-1|TRBJ1-1
TGTGCCAGCACCAGGACAGGGATCACTGAAGCTTTCTTT
CASTRTGITEAFF
>few|NA|TRBV7-6|TRBJ2-7
TGTGCCAGCAGCTTAGAACAGGGATATTACGAGCAGTACTTC
CASSLEQGYYEQYF
>NA|NA|TRBV10-3|TRBJ1-1
TGTGCCACCAGGGAGCGGATGAACACTGAAGCTTTCTTT
CATRERMNTEAFF
>NA|NA|TRBV10-3|TRBJ1-2
TGTGCCATCAGGACGTCAGGGGAAGAGAACCGTTACACCTTC
CAIRTSGEENRYTF
>NA|NA|TRBV12-3/TRBV12-4|TRBJ2-2
TGTGCCAGCAGTTTTACCCTATCGAACACCGGGGAGCTGTTTTTT
CASSFTLSNTGELFF
>NA|NA|TRBV2|TRBJ2-7
TGTGCCAGCATCAAAAGGGTTCCCTACGAGCAGTACTTC
CASIKRVPYEQYF
>NA|NA|TRBV14|TRBJ1-1
TGTGCCAGCAGCCCCAAGGTTACCACTGAAGCTTTCTTT
CASSPKVTTEAFF
>NA|NA|TRBV10-3|TRBJ1-2
TGTGCCATCAGTTACCTCGCAGGGATGCGTGGCTACACCTTC
CAISYLAGMRGYTF
>few|NA|TRBV2|TRBJ1-5
TGTGCCAGCAGTTACAGGCGGGGGAGTCAGCCCCAGCATTTT
CASSYRRGSQPQHF
>NA|NA|TRBV7-6|TRBJ1-2
TGTGCCAGCAGCCAAGAGGGAACAGAGGCTTTTCTTGGCTACACCTTC
CASSQEGTEAFLGYTF
>NA|NA|TRBV6-4|TRBJ1-5
TGTGCCAGCAGTGATTTTTACGGCAATCAGCCCCAGCATTTT
CASSDFYGNQPQHF
>many|TRBD2|TRBV7-8|TRBJ2-5
TGTGCCAGCAGATACAAGCGGGGGGGGGAAGAGACCCAGTACTTC
CASRYKRGGEETQYF
>few|NA|TRBV25-1|TRBJ2-7
TGTGCCAGCAGCTTAGGCAACGGTCCATGGGAGCAGTACTTC
CASSLGNGPWEQYF
>few|TRBD1|TRBV7-9|TRBJ2-7
TGTGCCAGCAGCTGGGACAGGGGGAGGTACGAGCAGTACTTC
CASSWDRGRYEQYF
>NA|NA|TRBV24-1|TRBJ1-6
TGTGCCACCAGTGATTGGGGTAGGGCCCTCCACTTT
CATSDWGRALHF
>NA|NA|TRBV6-4|TRBJ1-4
TGTGCCAGCAGTTACACGGGTGGAGCTAATGAAAAACTGTTTTTT
CASSYTGGANEKLFF
>once|NA|TRBV4-2|TRBJ2-2
TGTGCCAGCAGCCAAGACGCGACGGCGGTGGCCGGGGAGCTGTTTTTT
CASSQDATAVAGELFF
>NA|NA|TRBV19|TRBJ1-1
TGTGCCAGTAGTATAACGCCGGGGTCGCAAGAAGCTTTCTTT
CASSITPGSQEAFF
>NA|NA|TRBV12-3/TRBV12-4|TRBJ1-5
TGTGCCAGCAGTTTACCAGGGGACAATCAGCCCCAGCATTTT
CASSLPGDNQPQHF
>many|NA|TRBV10-3|TRBJ1-6
TGTGCCATCAGGAACCGGCAGGAAAGTTCACCCCTCCACTTT
CAIRNRQESSPLHF
>NA|TRBD2|TRBV10-3|TRBJ2-7
TGTGCCATCAGTGACCCTCTGACTAGCGGGATGTACGAGCAGTACTTC
CAISDPLTSGMYEQYF
>NA|NA|TRBV10-3|TRBJ2-3
TGTGCCATCAGTGAGCTATGGTCAACTAGCACAGATACGCAGTATTTT
CAISELWSTSTDTQYF
>NA|NA|TRBV15|TRBJ1-2
TGTGCCACCAGCAGTGGGGCCGGAACCAACTATGGCTACACCTTC
CATSSGAGTNYGYTF
>NA|NA|TRBV14|TRBJ1-1
TGTGCCACCTCGAGGGGGGCTTGGAGCACTGAAGCTTTCTTT
CATSRGAWSTEAFF
>NA|NA|TRBV4-2|TRBJ2-5
TGTGCCAGCAGCCAAGATCGGGGAGTACGAAGGGGGGAGACCCAGTACTTC
CASSQDRGVRRGETQYF
>NA|TRBD1|TRBV9|TRBJ1-1
TGTGCCAGCAGCGCGAACAGGGGGCGAGCTTTCTTT
CASSANRGRAFF
>many|NA|TRBV24-1|TRBJ1-1
TGTGCCACCGCGGACGGCGGCGACACTGAAGCTTTCTTT
CATADGGDTEAFF
>few|NA|TRBV7-6|TRBJ2-7
TGCGCCAGCAGCCAAGAGCGGAGGCAGGGGTCCTACGAGCAGTACTTC
CASSQERRQGSYEQYF
>many|NA|TRBV7-2|TRBJ2-7
TGTGCCAGCAGCTTCCCAGGGATTTACGAGCAGTACTTC
CASSFPGIYEQYF
>once|NA|TRBV7-9|TRBJ1-5
TGTGCCAGCAGCTTGGGTTCAGACTATAGCAATCAGCCCCAGCATTTT
CASSLGSDYSNQPQHF
>NA|NA|TRBV10-3|TRBJ1-2
TGTGCCAGCAGCCCCGGGCGGGTCATCAGGAACTATGGCTACACCTTC
CASSPGRVIRNYGYTF
>few|NA|TRBV20-1|TRBJ1-1
TGCAGTGGTCAGATCCCCGGGGGCACTGAAGCTTTCTTT
CSGQIPGGTEAFF
>NA|NA|TRBV15|TRBJ2-7
TGTGCCACCAGCAGTTCAGGGATCAACGAGCAGTACTTC
CATSSSGINEQYF
>NA|NA|TRBV7-2|TRBJ1-6
TGTGCCAGCAGCTCCGACCTCAATCAGCCCCTCCACTTT
CASSSDLNQPLHF
>few|NA|TRBV7-2|TRBJ1-1
TGTGCCAGCAGCTTTTACAGGAACACTGAAGCTTTCTTT
CASSFYRNTEAFF
>few|TRBD2|TRBV24-1|TRBJ2-3
TGTGCCACCAGTGACCCGGGACTAGCGGGTCGCCCGGCGCAGTATTTT
CATSDPGLAGRPAQYF
>NA|NA|TRBV7-2|TRBJ2-5
TGTGCCAGCAATCGGGACGGACACGAGGAGACCCAGTACTTC
CASNRDGHEETQYF
>NA|TRBD2|TRBV9|TRBJ2-2
TGTGCCAGCAGCGATCGACTAGCGGGAGGTACCGGGGAGCTGTTTTTT
CASSDRLAGGTGELFF
>few|NA|TRBV7-2|TRBJ2-2
TGTGCCAGCAGCTTCAGCACCGGGACAATCGATGGCGGGGAGCTGTTTTTT
CASSFSTGTIDGGELFF
>few|TRBD1|TRBV25-1|TRBJ1-5
TGTGCCAGCAGCGCACAGGGGAGGGATCAGCCCCAGCATTTT
CASSAQGRDQPQHF
>NA|NA|TRBV20-1|TRBJ2-6
TGCAGTGCTAGGAGGGGTGGGGCCAACGTCCTGACTTTC
CSARRGGANVLTF
>NA|NA|TRBV5-1|TRBJ2-7
TGCGCCAGCTCGGTGGGGTTAGCGTACGAGCAGTACTTC
CASSVGLAYEQYF
>NA|TRBD2|TRBV2|TRBJ2-5
TGTGCCAGCAGCCGACTAGCGGGTGGTGGGACCCAGTACTTC
CASSRLAGGGTQYF
>NA|TRBD1|TRBV29-1|TRBJ1-4
TGCAGCGCCGGGGGAGGGACAGATGAAAAACTGTTTTTT
CSAGGGTDEKLFF
>NA|NA|TRBV2|TRBJ2-7
TGTGCCAGCAGAAAGACAGACACCAGCTCCTACGAGCAGTACTTC
CASRKTDTSSYEQYF
>NA|TRBD1|TRBV9|TRBJ2-7
TGTGCCAGCAGCAAGGGGACAGGAGGATACGAGCAGTACTTC
CASSKGTGGYEQYF
>NA|NA|TRBV29-1|TRBJ2-5
TGCAGCCACTATCAGGGATCCGAGACCCAGTACTTC
CSHYQGSETQYF
>many|TRBD1|TRBV10-3|TRBJ1-6
TGTGCCATCAGTGAGGGACAGGGCCATAATTCACCCCTCCACTTT
CAISEGQGHNSPLHF
>NA|NA|TRBV10-3|TRBJ1-5
TGTGCCACCCGTCAAGGGGCCAGCAATCAGCCCCAGCATTTT
CATRQGASNQPQHF
>NA|NA|TRBV6-5|TRBJ1-1
TGTGCCGGCAGCGCGGGCCGGCGGAACACTGAAGCTTTCTTT
CAGSAGRRNTEAFF
>NA|NA|TRBV29-1|TRBJ1-2
TGCAGCGTTGATAGTACGGCAACTCATGGCTACACCTTC
CSVDSTATHGYTF
>NA|NA|TRBV25-1|TRBJ2-2
TGTGCCAGCAGTGGGGGGTGGACCACCGGGGAGCTGTTTTTT
CASSGGWTTGELFF
>many|NA|TRBV7-3|TRBJ2-5
TGTGCCAGCAGCTTAACGACGTGGGAGACCCAGTACTTC
CASSLTTWETQYF